This T cell receptor beta chain was captured by sequencing in a study of shared T cell receptors in the human thymus. J was trimmed by 4 bases and V by 5 bases; bases with no gene match: 14. Germline V lookup: CDR1 MNHEY, CDR2 SMNVEV (reference sequence). The CDR3 covers 18 residues. Measured with immunoSEQ multiplex PCR; TCRdb has only the in-frame clones, and not every one. Among some 640,000 clones listed, over 75% were seen once. This sample was also put to use in a study of human thymus T cells. That report notes: Thymus tissue was removed during corrective cardiac surgery.

The receptor comes from a boy in the first two years of life with a congenital heart defect. Sequencing used thymocytes. The chain carries TRBV27 and TRBJ2-6; TRBD2 agrees at 7 bases. The CDR3 DNA reads TGTGCCAGCAGTCCGCGGACTAGTCGCGGTTCCGGGGCCAACGTCCTGACTTTC. Residues: CASSPRTSRGSGANVLTF.